This T cell receptor (beta chain) is drawn from a study of T cell responses to AZD1222 COVID-19 vaccine. Study-wide results and limits: Repertoire sampling was restricted to post-peak T cell response timepoints. As reported, nearly half of all spike-specific TCRs target variant regions that are unmutated. Among those given AZD1222, only 6 or 7 were seropositive at baseline.

The CDR3 is 11 residues long. Trimming shortened V by 7 bases and J by 12 bases, and 12 bases separated the two germline ends. Germline lookup yields CDR1 KGHDR and CDR2 SFDVKD. The protocol was immunoSEQ multiplex PCR, while the TCRdb copy is restricted to in-frame clones and leaves out a portion. The repertoire includes about 67,000 clones, approximately 81% of them detected once, and around 20% sits in the top ten. Worth noting for this clone: Its antigen is undetermined.

Sample: peripheral blood, taken on day 0 of AZD1222 vaccination. This chain joins TRBV24-1 and TRBJ2-1, with D possibly being TRBD1 (6 bases). The sequence came from an adult in good health. CDR3: CATRGAGPQFF. The CDR3 nucleotides are TGTGCCACCAGGGGGGCAGGTCCGCAGTTCTTC.